This is a list of T cell receptor beta chains from one sample in a study of shared clonotypes between healthy human individuals. TCRdb keeps only in-frame clones here, not all; method: immunoSEQ multiplex PCR. Of 950,000 to 1,200,000 clones listed, about 72% are singletons. The sequencing input was memory CD4+ T cells from PBMCs. The source is a man aged 18 to 35 in good health. Some clones in this sample may be carry-over from other donors' samples. CDR3s include the opening cysteine and the closing phenylalanine or tryptophan. The D gene is left open where the match is weak. A clone size is listed for some rows: how often the clone was seen (once, few, many), or a class if it is expanded.

d_call,v_call,cdr3_length,clone_size,j_call,cdr3_nt,cdr3_aa
NA,TRBV9,14,few,TRBJ1-1,TGTGCCAGCAGCGTAAGGGGCTTGGACACTGAAGCTTTCTTT,CASSVRGLDTEAFF
TRBD2,TRBV10-3,12,NA,TRBJ2-3,TGTGCCACCGGGCAGCGGGAGGGGGAGCAGTATTTT,CATGQREGEQYF
NA,TRBV29-1,12,NA,TRBJ1-2,TGCAGCTTAAGAACGGGGCTGGCTGGCTACACCTTC,CSLRTGLAGYTF
TRBD1,TRBV5-6,12,NA,TRBJ1-2,TGTGCCAGCAGCTTGCGGGGACAGCTGTACACCTTC,CASSLRGQLYTF
NA,TRBV5-1,16,NA,TRBJ2-1,TGCGCCAGCAGCTTGACTTCGGAGGGAGGTTACAATGAGCAGTTCTTC,CASSLTSEGGYNEQFF
TRBD2,TRBV7-2,16,NA,TRBJ2-7,TGTGCCAGCAGCTCGCGGACTAGCGGACTTACCTACGAGCAGTACTTC,CASSSRTSGLTYEQYF
TRBD1,TRBV5-1,19,NA,TRBJ2-7,TGCGCCAGCAGCCCCAGGGAAGGGACAGTTCTAGTAAGCTCCTACGAGCAGTACTTC,CASSPREGTVLVSSYEQYF
NA,TRBV28,12,NA,TRBJ2-7,TGTGCCAGCAGGACCTCGACCTACGAGCAGTACTTC,CASRTSTYEQYF
NA,TRBV30,13,NA,TRBJ2-7,TGTGCCTGGACCAGACTTCCCCCCTACGAGCAGTACTTC,CAWTRLPPYEQYF
TRBD2,TRBV4-3,19,NA,TRBJ2-6,TGCGCCAGCAGCCCGGGACTAGCGGTTCTCAGCTCTGGGGCCAACGTCCTGACTTTC,CASSPGLAVLSSGANVLTF
NA,TRBV14,12,NA,TRBJ2-7,TGTGCCAGCAGCCAATATCGTTACGAGCAGTACTTC,CASSQYRYEQYF
NA,TRBV19,16,NA,TRBJ2-1,TGTGCCAGTAGTATAAGAGCACTAGGACTACCCTATGAGCAGTTCTTC,CASSIRALGLPYEQFF
TRBD1,TRBV30,13,NA,TRBJ1-5,TGTGCCTGGGGGGGACAGGGCAATCAGCCCCAGCATTTT,CAWGGQGNQPQHF
NA,TRBV11-2,16,NA,TRBJ2-1,TGTGCCAGCAGCTTATATACGCTAGCGAGTAACAATGAGCAGTTCTTC,CASSLYTLASNNEQFF
NA,TRBV29-1,14,once,TRBJ1-3,TGCAGCGCCCGGGGGACATCGTCTGGAAACACCATATATTTT,CSARGTSSGNTIYF
TRBD2,TRBV7-2,14,NA,TRBJ2-7,TGTGCCAGCACCCGGACTAGCGGAACCTACGAGCAGTACTTC,CASTRTSGTYEQYF
NA,TRBV9,15,NA,TRBJ2-3,TGTGCCAGCAGCGTAGAAGAGGGGCTCACAGATACGCAGTATTTT,CASSVEEGLTDTQYF
NA,TRBV5-3,19,NA,TRBJ2-7,TGTGCCAGAAGACATCGACCCCACAATCTGGTGCCAATCTCCTACGAGCAGTACTTC,CARRHRPHNLVPISYEQYF
TRBD2,TRBV7-9,13,NA,TRBJ2-7,TGTGCCAGCAGCCGGGGGGTGGCTCGGGAGCAGTACTTC,CASSRGVAREQYF
TRBD2,TRBV14,17,NA,TRBJ2-3,TGTGCCAGCAGCCAAGGAGCTAGCGGGGGGTTTGTGGATACGCAGTATTTT,CASSQGASGGFVDTQYF
NA,TRBV7-9,12,once,TRBJ1-1,TGTGCCAGCAGCCTCAAGGGGACTGAAGCTTTCTTT,CASSLKGTEAFF
NA,TRBV2,17,NA,TRBJ2-2,TGTGCCACTGGGGGACAGGGAGCGGGAGTAGGCACCGGGGAGCTGTTTTTT,CATGGQGAGVGTGELFF
NA,TRBV18,13,NA,TRBJ1-4,TGTGCCAGCTCTTGGATCACTAATGAAAAACTGTTTTTT,CASSWITNEKLFF
NA,TRBV7-3,14,many,TRBJ2-2,TGTGCCAGCAGCCCCGGGACCTTCACCGGGGAGCTGTTTTTT,CASSPGTFTGELFF
NA,TRBV28,12,NA,TRBJ1-1,TGTGCCAGCAGTTTGGGGGACACTGAAGCTTTCTTT,CASSLGDTEAFF
TRBD1,TRBV5-4,15,NA,TRBJ2-5,TGTGCCAGCAGCCCAGGGACAGAGGACAGTCGGTCCCAGTACTTC,CASSPGTEDSRSQYF
NA,TRBV5-1,13,NA,TRBJ1-1,TGCGCCAGCAGCTTGACAGTGAACACTGAAGCTTTCTTT,CASSLTVNTEAFF
NA,TRBV18,16,few,TRBJ1-5,TGTGCCAGCTCCGGCGGAGCAATCGGACTCAATCAGCCCCAGCATTTT,CASSGGAIGLNQPQHF
NA,TRBV27,14,NA,TRBJ2-1,TGTGCCAGCAGTTTATCATCCAGCATGAATGAGCAGTTCTTC,CASSLSSSMNEQFF
NA,TRBV19,19,NA,TRBJ1-2,TGTGCCAGTAGTAAAAAGGACATCTTGGGGACCGCACGGACCTATGGCTACACCTTC,CASSKKDILGTARTYGYTF
TRBD2,TRBV5-1,15,NA,TRBJ2-1,TGCGCCAGCAGCTCACGGACTAGCGGGAGGAATGAGCAGTTCTTC,CASSSRTSGRNEQFF
NA,TRBV5-1,16,NA,TRBJ2-3,TGCGCCAGCAGCTCCACCAATAAGGGGGGAAGAGATACGCAGTATTTT,CASSSTNKGGRDTQYF
NA,TRBV11-3,14,NA,TRBJ1-2,TGTGCCAGCAACTTAGGCAGGGTAAACTATGGCTACACCTTC,CASNLGRVNYGYTF
TRBD2,TRBV5-6,15,NA,TRBJ2-5,TGTGCCAGCAGCTCCAGACTAGCGGCACAAGAGACCCAGTACTTC,CASSSRLAAQETQYF
TRBD2,TRBV9,15,NA,TRBJ2-2,TGTGCCAGCAGCCAACTAGCGGAGAACACCGGGGAGCTGTTTTTT,CASSQLAENTGELFF
NA,TRBV5-1,16,NA,TRBJ2-3,TGCGCCAGCAGCTTCAGGGGCGTCCGTGAAGGAGATACGCAGTATTTT,CASSFRGVREGDTQYF
TRBD2,TRBV19,15,NA,TRBJ2-2,TGTGCCAGTAGTCGAGCGGGAGAGGGTCCCGGGGAGCTGTTTTTT,CASSRAGEGPGELFF
TRBD1,TRBV2,13,NA,TRBJ1-5,TGTGCCAGCAGCAGACAGGGGGGGCAGCCCCAGCATTTT,CASSRQGGQPQHF